The following is a TCR beta chain sequence with its context. What it recognizes is unknown. The method, 5' RACE with UMI labels, was used to prepare the TRB cDNA libraries. TCRdb reanalyzed the 5' RACE reads and collapses them to one entry per CDR3 protein, without DNA. With about 40,000 distinct CDR3 sequences in the sample, the ten largest clones hold roughly 8.4%. The CDR3 runs to 14 residues. Germline values: CDR1 SGHAT, CDR2 FQNNGV. These data come from a study of CXCR3-negative and CXCR3-positive naive CD8 T cells. Notes on the study in general: Both naive subsets, CXCR3-negative and CXCR3-positive, displayed similar TRBV-TRBJ usage, unlike memory cells. For memory CD8+ cells diversity was much lower, but both naive subsets had comparably high diversity.

The receptor was isolated from a human donor in good health. Some clones in this sample may be carry-over from other donors' samples. V is TRBV11-2 and J is TRBJ2-3; TCRdb's D call, TRBD2, is unchecked because there is no DNA. The sequenced sample consisted of memory CD8+ T cells from blood. The CDR3 is CASSPGLNTDTQYF.